This section outlines one T cell receptor beta chain sequence together with its context. Germline V lookup: CDR1 SQVTM, CDR2 ANQGSEA. V dropped 4 bases and J dropped 2 bases, with 6 bases sitting between them. The CDR3 covers 11 residues. The authors' processing: From reference gene primer amplification, estimates of nucleated cell counts were derived. The assay was immunoSEQ multiplex PCR, and TCRdb's table has in-frame clones only and misses some. Clonal size and the V and J genes are those of that table, whereas D and trimming came from the DNA. The profile covers under 300,000 clones, with around four fifths appearing a single time and approximately 10% taken by the ten largest. The data belong to a study of blood T cell repertoires in COVID-19. In the study overall: Samples came from the United States, Italy and Spain, spanning acute and convalescent COVID-19. The analysed material was cDNA or gDNA that came from T cells, B-cell-depleted T cells, or PBMCs.

The TCR sequence derives from a woman aged 50 to 60 who had recovered from COVID-19. The chain links TRBV29-1 to TRBJ2-7; D not certain. Specimen: peripheral blood. The CDR3 DNA reads TGCAGCGTTGGTGAGGCCTACGAGCAGTACTTC. It encodes CSVGEAYEQYF.